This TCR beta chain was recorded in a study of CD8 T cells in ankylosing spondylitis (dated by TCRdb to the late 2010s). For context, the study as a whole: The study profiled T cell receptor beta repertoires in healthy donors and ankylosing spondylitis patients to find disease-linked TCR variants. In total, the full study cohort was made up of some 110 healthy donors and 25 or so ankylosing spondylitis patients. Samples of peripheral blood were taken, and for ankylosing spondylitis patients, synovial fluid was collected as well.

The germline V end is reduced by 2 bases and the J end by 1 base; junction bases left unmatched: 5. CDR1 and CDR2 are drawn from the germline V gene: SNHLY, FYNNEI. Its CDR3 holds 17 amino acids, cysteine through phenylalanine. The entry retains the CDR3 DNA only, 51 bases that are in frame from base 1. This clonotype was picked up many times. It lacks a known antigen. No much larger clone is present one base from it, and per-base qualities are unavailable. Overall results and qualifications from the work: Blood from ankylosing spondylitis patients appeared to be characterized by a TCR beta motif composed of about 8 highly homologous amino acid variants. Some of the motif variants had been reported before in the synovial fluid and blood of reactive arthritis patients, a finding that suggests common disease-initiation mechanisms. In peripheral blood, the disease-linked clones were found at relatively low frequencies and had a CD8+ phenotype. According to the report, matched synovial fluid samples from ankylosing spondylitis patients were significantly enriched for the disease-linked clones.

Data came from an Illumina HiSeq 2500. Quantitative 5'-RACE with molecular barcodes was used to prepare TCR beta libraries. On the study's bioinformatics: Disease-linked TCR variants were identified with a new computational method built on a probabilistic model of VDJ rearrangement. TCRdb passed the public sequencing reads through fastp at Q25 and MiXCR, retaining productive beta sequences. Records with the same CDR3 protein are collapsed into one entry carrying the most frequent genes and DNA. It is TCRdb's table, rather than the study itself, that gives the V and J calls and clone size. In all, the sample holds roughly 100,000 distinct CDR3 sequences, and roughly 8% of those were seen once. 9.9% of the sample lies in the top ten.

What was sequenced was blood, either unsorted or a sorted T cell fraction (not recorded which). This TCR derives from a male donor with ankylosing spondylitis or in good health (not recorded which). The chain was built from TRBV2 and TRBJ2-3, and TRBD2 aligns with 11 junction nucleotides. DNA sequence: TGTGCCAGCAGTGAACGGCCACTAGCGGGGGGCACAGATACGCAGTATTTT. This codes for CASSERPLAGGTDTQYF.